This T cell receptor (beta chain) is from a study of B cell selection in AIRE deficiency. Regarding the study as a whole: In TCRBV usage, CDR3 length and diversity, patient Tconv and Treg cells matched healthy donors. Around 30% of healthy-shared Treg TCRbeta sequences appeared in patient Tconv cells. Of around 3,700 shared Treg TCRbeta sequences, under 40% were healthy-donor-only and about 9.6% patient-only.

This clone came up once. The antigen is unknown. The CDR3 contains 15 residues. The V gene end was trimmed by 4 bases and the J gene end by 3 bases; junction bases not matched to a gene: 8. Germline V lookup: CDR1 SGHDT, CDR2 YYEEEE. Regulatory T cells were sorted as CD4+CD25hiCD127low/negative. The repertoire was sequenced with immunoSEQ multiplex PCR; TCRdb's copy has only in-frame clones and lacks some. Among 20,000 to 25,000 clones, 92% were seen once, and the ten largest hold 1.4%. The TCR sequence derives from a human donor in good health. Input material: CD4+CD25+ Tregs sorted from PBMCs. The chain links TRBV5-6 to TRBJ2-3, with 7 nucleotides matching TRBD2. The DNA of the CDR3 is TGTGCCAGCAGCCTCGGGTTGGGGGGGACAGATACGCAGTATTTT. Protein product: CASSLGLGGTDTQYF. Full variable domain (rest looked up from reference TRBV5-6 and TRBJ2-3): DAGVTQSPTHLIKTRGQQVTLRCSPKSGHDTVSWYQQALGQGPQFIFQYYEEEERQRGNFPDRFSGHQFPNYSSELNVNALLLGDSALYLCASSLGLGGTDTQYFGPGTRLTVL.